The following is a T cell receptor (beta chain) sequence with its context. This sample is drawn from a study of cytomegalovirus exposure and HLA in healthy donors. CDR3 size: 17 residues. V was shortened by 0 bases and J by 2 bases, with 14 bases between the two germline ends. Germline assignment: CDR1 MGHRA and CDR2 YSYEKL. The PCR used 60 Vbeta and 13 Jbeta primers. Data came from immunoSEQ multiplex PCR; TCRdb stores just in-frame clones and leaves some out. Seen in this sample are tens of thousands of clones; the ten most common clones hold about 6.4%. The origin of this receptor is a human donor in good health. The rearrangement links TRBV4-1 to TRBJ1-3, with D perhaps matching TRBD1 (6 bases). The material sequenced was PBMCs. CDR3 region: CASSQDPAGVAGNTIYF. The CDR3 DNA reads TGCGCCAGCAGCCAAGACCCGGCAGGGGTTGCTGGAAACACCATATATTTT.